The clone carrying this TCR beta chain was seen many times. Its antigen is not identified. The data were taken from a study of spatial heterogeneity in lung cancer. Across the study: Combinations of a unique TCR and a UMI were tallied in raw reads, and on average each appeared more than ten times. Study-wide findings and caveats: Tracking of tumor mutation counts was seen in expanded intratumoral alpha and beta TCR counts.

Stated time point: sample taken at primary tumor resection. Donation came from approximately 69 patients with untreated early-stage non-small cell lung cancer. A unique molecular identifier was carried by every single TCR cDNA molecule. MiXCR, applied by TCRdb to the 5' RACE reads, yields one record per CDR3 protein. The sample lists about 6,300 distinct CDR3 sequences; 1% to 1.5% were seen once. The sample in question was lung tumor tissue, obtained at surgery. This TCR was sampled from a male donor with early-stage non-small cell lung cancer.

The DNA for the CDR3 is TGTGCCAGCAGCTTAGAAAACAGGGAAACAGATACGCAGTATTTT. Its translation: CASSLENRETDTQYF. The rearrangement joins TRBV7-2 to TRBJ2-3, with D possibly TRBD1 on 6 matching bases. Germline V gene lookup returns CDR1 SGHTA and CDR2 FQGNSA. V lost 1 base, J lost 3 bases, and 11 bases lay in between. This CDR3 comprises 15 residues.